This T cell receptor (beta chain) was captured in a study of control samples from healthy donors and cancer patients. Using immunoSEQ multiplex PCR, the repertoire was profiled, and TCRdb retains in-frame clones only, with some absent. The data hold under 85,000 clones, with 75% to 90% observed a single time. Germline V gene sequence: CDR1 LGHDT, CDR2 YNNKEL (reference sequence). The length of the CDR3 is 18 residues. V was pared by 2 bases and J by 7 bases, with 17 bases of the junction left unmatched. The origin of this receptor is a woman aged 45 to 65 with lung cancer. The genes are TRBV3-1 (or the pseudogene TRBV3-2) and TRBJ1-5; TRBD1 matches at 7 bases. The specimen was PBMCs. The DNA of the CDR3 is TGTGCCAGCAGCCAACCGGAGAGGGGGCTTCGGTCGAGGCAGCCCCAGCATTTT. Amino acids: CASSQPERGLRSRQPQHF.